This is a list of T cell receptor beta chains from one sample in a study of OX40 agonist ivuxolimab in advanced cancers. Sequencing was performed with immunoSEQ multiplex PCR; in TCRdb, only in-frame clones are kept and a portion is missing. Seen here are 85,000 to 95,000 clones, approximately 92% observed once, and the top ten hold approximately 0.35%. The sequencing here drew on CD4+ or CD8+ T cells sorted from blood, taken in a trial of the OX40 agonist ivuxolimab. The receptors originated from an adult with an advanced solid tumor such as melanoma, head and neck, liver or kidney cancer. The CDR3 runs from the conserved cysteine through the conserved F or W. D genes are given only for firm matches. Rows may omit the clone size; those that give it use once, few, many or a size class.

J gene: TRBJ2-1
D gene: -
clone size: -
V gene: TRBV7-2
CDR3 protein: CASSLVDGYNEQFF
CDR3 DNA: TGTGCCAGCAGCTTAGTAGACGGTTACAATGAGCAGTTCTTC

J gene: TRBJ2-7
D gene: TRBD2
clone size: -
V gene: TRBV28
CDR3 protein: CASSWRLAGVNEQYF
CDR3 DNA: TGTGCCAGCAGTTGGAGACTAGCGGGAGTAAACGAGCAGTACTTC

J gene: TRBJ2-1
D gene: -
clone size: few
V gene: TRBV18
CDR3 protein: CASSPRSVYNEQFF
CDR3 DNA: TGTGCCAGCTCACCACGGAGCGTTTACAATGAGCAGTTCTTC

J gene: TRBJ2-3
D gene: TRBD1
clone size: -
V gene: TRBV4-1
CDR3 protein: CASSLTGLGADTQYF
CDR3 DNA: TGCGCCAGCAGCCTGACAGGGCTCGGAGCAGATACGCAGTATTTT

J gene: TRBJ2-7
D gene: -
clone size: -
V gene: TRBV19
CDR3 protein: CASSIAVPYEQYF
CDR3 DNA: TGTGCCAGTAGTATAGCGGTTCCCTACGAGCAGTACTTC

J gene: TRBJ2-7
D gene: -
clone size: once
V gene: TRBV6-1
CDR3 protein: CASRRPGASYEQYF
CDR3 DNA: TGTGCCAGCAGACGTCCGGGGGCCTCCTACGAGCAGTACTTC

J gene: TRBJ2-7
D gene: -
clone size: -
V gene: TRBV10-3
CDR3 protein: CAISALGTNEQYF
CDR3 DNA: TGTGCCATCAGCGCCCTGGGGACGAACGAGCAGTACTTC

J gene: TRBJ1-4
D gene: TRBD1
clone size: -
V gene: TRBV5-1
CDR3 protein: CASSRQSGQSLRFSTNEKLFF
CDR3 DNA: TGCGCCAGCAGCCGGCAGTCGGGACAGTCGCTCCGGTTTTCAACTAATGAAAAACTGTTTTTT

J gene: TRBJ2-3
D gene: -
clone size: -
V gene: TRBV7-9
CDR3 protein: CASSFKTRTGETDTQYF
CDR3 DNA: TGTGCCAGCAGCTTCAAAACGAGGACGGGGGAAACAGATACGCAGTATTTT

J gene: TRBJ2-2
D gene: -
clone size: -
V gene: TRBV27
CDR3 protein: CASSRGQLNTGELFF
CDR3 DNA: TGTGCCAGCAGTCGGGGACAACTGAACACCGGGGAGCTGTTTTTT

J gene: TRBJ1-5
D gene: -
clone size: -
V gene: TRBV27
CDR3 protein: CASSLSSAQPQHF
CDR3 DNA: TGTGCCAGCAGTTTATCTTCTGCTCAGCCCCAGCATTTT

J gene: TRBJ1-2
D gene: -
clone size: -
V gene: TRBV7-2
CDR3 protein: CASSLVDYGYTF
CDR3 DNA: TGTGCCAGCAGCTTAGTGGACTATGGCTACACCTTC

J gene: TRBJ1-1
D gene: -
clone size: -
V gene: TRBV7-2
CDR3 protein: CASSLASPNTEAFF
CDR3 DNA: TGTGCCAGCAGCCTCGCCTCTCCAAACACTGAAGCTTTCTTT

J gene: TRBJ1-4
D gene: -
clone size: -
V gene: TRBV7-6
CDR3 protein: CASSAQLTRVDEKLFF
CDR3 DNA: TGTGCCAGCAGCGCCCAGTTAACAAGGGTTGATGAAAAACTGTTTTTT

J gene: TRBJ2-5
D gene: -
clone size: -
V gene: TRBV11-2
CDR3 protein: CASSLHRNQETQYF
CDR3 DNA: TGTGCCAGCAGCTTACATCGCAACCAAGAGACCCAGTACTTC

J gene: TRBJ1-5
D gene: -
clone size: few
V gene: TRBV19
CDR3 protein: CASSRTHNQPQHF
CDR3 DNA: TGTGCCAGTAGTAGGACCCACAATCAGCCCCAGCATTTT

J gene: TRBJ2-1
D gene: -
clone size: -
V gene: TRBV4-3
CDR3 protein: CASSQTGQIVNEQFF
CDR3 DNA: TGCGCCAGCAGCCAAACCGGACAGATTGTCAATGAGCAGTTCTTC

J gene: TRBJ1-2
D gene: TRBD1
clone size: -
V gene: TRBV27
CDR3 protein: CASSFPGTVYGYTF
CDR3 DNA: TGTGCCAGCAGTTTTCCCGGGACAGTCTATGGCTACACCTTC

J gene: TRBJ1-5
D gene: TRBD1
clone size: -
V gene: TRBV19
CDR3 protein: CASTHRDSLNQPQHF
CDR3 DNA: TGTGCCAGTACCCACCGGGACAGCCTCAATCAGCCCCAGCATTTT

J gene: TRBJ1-5
D gene: -
clone size: -
V gene: TRBV19
CDR3 protein: CASSRGLRQPQHF
CDR3 DNA: TGTGCCAGTAGTCGTGGGTTGCGGCAGCCCCAGCATTTT

J gene: TRBJ1-2
D gene: TRBD1
clone size: -
V gene: TRBV19
CDR3 protein: CASRSPQGAGYGYTF
CDR3 DNA: TGTGCCTCCCGGTCCCCACAGGGGGCCGGCTATGGCTACACCTTC

J gene: TRBJ2-5
D gene: -
clone size: -
V gene: TRBV18
CDR3 protein: CASSPKTEETQYF
CDR3 DNA: TGTGCCAGCTCCCCTAAGACAGAAGAGACCCAGTACTTC

J gene: TRBJ1-3
D gene: -
clone size: few
V gene: TRBV30
CDR3 protein: CASGVFSGNTIYF
CDR3 DNA: TGTGCCTCTGGAGTATTCTCTGGAAACACCATATATTTT

J gene: TRBJ1-2
D gene: -
clone size: few
V gene: TRBV9
CDR3 protein: CASSAAHGDYGYTF
CDR3 DNA: TGTGCCAGCAGCGCTGCTCACGGGGACTATGGCTACACCTTC

J gene: TRBJ2-2
D gene: -
clone size: -
V gene: TRBV4-3
CDR3 protein: CASSQDLLGTSNTGELFF
CDR3 DNA: TGCGCCAGCAGCCAAGATCTCTTAGGGACTTCGAACACCGGGGAGCTGTTTTTT

J gene: TRBJ2-1
D gene: TRBD1
clone size: once
V gene: TRBV11-2
CDR3 protein: CASSSTRTGHNEQFF
CDR3 DNA: TGTGCCAGCAGCTCTACTCGGACAGGCCACAATGAGCAGTTCTTC

J gene: TRBJ2-1
D gene: TRBD2
clone size: once
V gene: TRBV9
CDR3 protein: CASSVDPGTSGGEQFF
CDR3 DNA: TGTGCCAGCAGCGTAGACCCCGGGACTAGCGGGGGAGAGCAGTTCTTC

J gene: TRBJ1-5
D gene: -
clone size: -
V gene: TRBV6-6
CDR3 protein: CASSTDDRSNQPQHF
CDR3 DNA: TGTGCCAGCAGTACAGATGACAGGAGCAATCAGCCCCAGCATTTT

J gene: TRBJ1-1
D gene: -
clone size: -
V gene: TRBV5-4
CDR3 protein: CASSSDLTNTEAFF
CDR3 DNA: TGTGCCAGCAGCTCGGACCTAACGAACACTGAAGCTTTCTTT

J gene: TRBJ1-6
D gene: -
clone size: -
V gene: TRBV30
CDR3 protein: CAWSVTGTMGNSPLHF
CDR3 DNA: TGTGCCTGGAGTGTAACAGGGACCATGGGTAATTCACCCCTCCACTTT

J gene: TRBJ2-7
D gene: TRBD1
clone size: -
V gene: TRBV6-5
CDR3 protein: CASSREDRGYEQYF
CDR3 DNA: TGTGCCAGCAGCCGGGAGGACAGGGGGTACGAGCAGTACTTC

J gene: TRBJ2-6
D gene: -
clone size: -
V gene: TRBV6-6
CDR3 protein: CASSPARVSGANVLTF
CDR3 DNA: TGTGCCAGCAGTCCAGCCAGGGTCTCTGGGGCCAACGTCCTGACTTTC

J gene: TRBJ2-1
D gene: TRBD2
clone size: -
V gene: TRBV18
CDR3 protein: CASSPTSGRAYNEQFF
CDR3 DNA: TGTGCCAGCTCACCTACTAGCGGGAGGGCCTACAATGAGCAGTTCTTC

J gene: TRBJ2-1
D gene: -
clone size: -
V gene: TRBV7-3
CDR3 protein: CASSPEGGELF
CDR3 DNA: TGTGCCAGCAGCCCCGAGGGGGGGGAGCTCTTC

J gene: TRBJ1-1
D gene: TRBD1
clone size: -
V gene: TRBV5-4
CDR3 protein: CASSGDRGLNTEAFF
CDR3 DNA: TGTGCCAGCAGCGGGGACAGGGGGCTGAACACTGAAGCTTTCTTT

J gene: TRBJ1-2
D gene: -
clone size: -
V gene: TRBV19
CDR3 protein: CASSPWVGHGRPYGYTF
CDR3 DNA: TGTGCCAGTAGTCCGTGGGTAGGGCACGGAAGACCGTATGGCTACACCTTC

J gene: TRBJ1-1
D gene: -
clone size: -
V gene: TRBV28
CDR3 protein: CASSFNVITEAFF
CDR3 DNA: TGTGCCAGCAGTTTTAATGTGATCACTGAAGCTTTCTTT

J gene: TRBJ2-1
D gene: TRBD1
clone size: -
V gene: TRBV27
CDR3 protein: CASSLGRTGNEQFF
CDR3 DNA: TGTGCCAGCAGTTTAGGACGGACAGGGAATGAGCAGTTCTTC

J gene: TRBJ1-6
D gene: -
clone size: -
V gene: TRBV10-3
CDR3 protein: CAISVKQENSPLHF
CDR3 DNA: TGTGCCATCAGTGTAAAACAGGAGAATTCACCCCTCCACTTT

J gene: TRBJ1-1
D gene: -
clone size: -
V gene: TRBV7-9
CDR3 protein: CASSLEGGGNTEAFF
CDR3 DNA: TGTGCCAGCAGCTTAGAGGGCGGGGGGAACACTGAAGCTTTCTTT

J gene: TRBJ2-4
D gene: -
clone size: -
V gene: TRBV18
CDR3 protein: CASSPQVGVTSKNIQYF
CDR3 DNA: TGTGCCAGCTCACCTCAGGTTGGGGTCACGTCCAAAAACATTCAGTACTTC

J gene: TRBJ2-2
D gene: -
clone size: -
V gene: TRBV11-3
CDR3 protein: CASSLAGSGELFF
CDR3 DNA: TGTGCCAGCAGCTTAGCCGGATCCGGGGAGCTGTTTTTT

J gene: TRBJ2-3
D gene: -
clone size: -
V gene: TRBV11-2
CDR3 protein: CASSFAADTQYF
CDR3 DNA: TGTGCCAGCAGCTTTGCTGCAGATACGCAGTATTTT

J gene: TRBJ1-5
D gene: -
clone size: -
V gene: TRBV28
CDR3 protein: CASSFSVQPQHF
CDR3 DNA: TGTGCCAGCAGTTTCTCCGTCCAGCCCCAGCATTTT

J gene: TRBJ2-7
D gene: TRBD2
clone size: -
V gene: TRBV4-2
CDR3 protein: CASSQALTSGGTHSYEQYF
CDR3 DNA: TGTGCCAGCAGCCAAGCTCTGACTAGCGGGGGGACTCACTCCTACGAGCAGTACTTC

J gene: TRBJ2-7
D gene: -
clone size: -
V gene: TRBV6-6
CDR3 protein: CASSLSGTTAEQYF
CDR3 DNA: TGTGCCAGCAGTCTTAGTGGCACCACTGCCGAGCAGTACTTC

J gene: TRBJ1-2
D gene: -
clone size: -
V gene: TRBV5-6
CDR3 protein: CASSSVRKGGYTF
CDR3 DNA: TGTGCCAGCAGCTCTGTCCGGAAGGGTGGCTACACCTTC

J gene: TRBJ2-2
D gene: -
clone size: -
V gene: TRBV6-1
CDR3 protein: CASIEGVNTGELFF
CDR3 DNA: TGTGCCAGCATTGAGGGAGTGAACACCGGGGAGCTGTTTTTT

J gene: TRBJ2-1
D gene: -
clone size: -
V gene: TRBV6-4
CDR3 protein: CASSAFPAANNEQFF
CDR3 DNA: TGTGCCAGCAGTGCGTTCCCGGCTGCAAACAATGAGCAGTTCTTC

J gene: TRBJ2-5
D gene: TRBD1
clone size: once
V gene: TRBV18
CDR3 protein: CASSPFGQGEETQYF
CDR3 DNA: TGTGCCAGCTCACCATTCGGACAGGGGGAAGAGACCCAGTACTTC

J gene: TRBJ2-7
D gene: -
clone size: -
V gene: TRBV5-6
CDR3 protein: CASSLAANSYEQYF
CDR3 DNA: TGTGCCAGCAGCTTGGCGGCAAACTCCTACGAGCAGTACTTC

J gene: TRBJ1-5
D gene: -
clone size: -
V gene: TRBV5-1
CDR3 protein: CASSLDRDQPQHF
CDR3 DNA: TGCGCCAGCAGCTTGGACAGAGATCAGCCCCAGCATTTT